Following are 27 T cell receptor beta chains from one sample sequenced in a study of cytomegalovirus exposure and HLA in healthy donors (TCRdb year 2017). The library relied on the immunoSEQ multiplex PCR assay. For the multiplex PCR, a mixture combining 60 forward primers for TCR Vbeta segments and 13 reverse primers for TCR Jbeta segments was used. The table comes from immuneACCESS by way of TCRdb, which keeps in-frame sequences with V and J called. Part of the clones is missing from these tables; in studies checked, under half for an unresolved V gene and the rest for unknown reasons. A total of roughly 86,000 clones appear in this sample, about three fifths of them only once. Roughly 3.9% of the sample belongs to the ten largest clones. The specimen was PBMCs. The source is a man aged 25 to 40 in good health and CMV-seronegative.

This rearrangement joins TRBV11-2 to TRBJ1-1; D possibly corresponds to TRBD1 (6 bases). Trimming cost V 7 bases and J 4 bases, with 13 bases left between them. CDR1 SGHAT and CDR2 FQNNGV come from the germline V gene. This CDR3 is 13 amino acids long. In nucleotides, the CDR3 is TGTGCCAGCACCCTAGCCAGGGGCACTGAAGCTTTCTTT. It specifies CASTLARGTEAFF. The variable domain in full, completed from reference TRBV11-2 and TRBJ1-1, reads EAGVAQSPRYKIIEKRQSVAFWCNPISGHATLYWYQQILGQGPKLLIQFQNNGVVDDSQLPKDRFSAERLKGVDSTLKIQPAKLEDSAVYLCASTLARGTEAFFGQGTRLTVV.

This clone was observed a handful of times. J is TRBJ2-3 and V is TRBV6-1; the D gene is possibly TRBD1 (5 bases). Trimming stripped 7 bases from V and 3 bases from J, with 11 bases between. Germline V gene data show CDR1 as MNHNS and CDR2 as SASEGT. The CDR3 runs 13 residues. CDR3 protein: CASNTGITDTQYF. As DNA, the CDR3 is TGTGCCAGCAATACAGGAATAACAGATACGCAGTATTTT.

The chain combines TRBV7-9 with TRBJ1-1; possibly TRBD1 for D (5 bases). V was pared by 6 bases and J by 8 bases, with 13 bases between. CDR3 length equals 12 residues. The V gene's germline CDR1 is SEHNR and CDR2 FQNEAQ (reference sequence). The DNA of the CDR3 is TGTGCCAGCAGTAGCCGGGGGATAGAAGCTTTCTTT. Its protein product is CASSSRGIEAFF.

The gene calls are TRBV18 and TRBJ2-7, with D possibly TRBD1 on 6 matching bases. Trimming cost V 7 bases and J 3 bases, with 13 bases left between them. The CDR3 consists of 13 residues. Looked up from germline, CDR1 is KGHSH and CDR2 is LQKENI. CDR3 nucleotide sequence: TGTGCCAGCTTAAGGACAGATAACTACGAGCAGTACTTC. It yields the protein CASLRTDNYEQYF.

The chain employs TRBV2 and TRBJ1-1; 8 nucleotides agree with TRBD1. V dropped 8 bases and J dropped 2; count of bases not matched to a gene: 4. The germline V gene has CDR1 SNHLY and CDR2 FYNNEI. CDR3 length: 13 amino acids. DNA for the CDR3: TGTGCCAGCCGCAGGGGGCTCAACACTGAAGCTTTCTTT. Amino acid sequence: CASRRGLNTEAFF.

This clone came up a few times. The chain combines TRBV6-4 with TRBJ2-3, with D possibly being TRBD2 (6 bases). V was cut by 2 bases and J by 0 bases, with 12 bases left in between. This CDR3 is built from 16 residues. Germline-derived CDR1 and CDR2 are MRHNA and SNTAGT. Written as DNA, the CDR3 is TGTGCCAGCAGTGACACGGGCCTAGCGAGCACAGATACGCAGTATTTT. Translation gives CASSDTGLASTDTQYF.

The gene calls are TRBV27 and TRBJ1-2, with TRBD1 matching over 8 bases. J lost 7 bases, V lost 0 bases, and 7 bases had no gene match. From germline, CDR1 is MNHEY and CDR2 SMNVEV (reference sequence). The CDR3 runs to 15 residues. The CDR3 is CASSLSVRGRRGYTF. DNA for the CDR3: TGTGCCAGCAGTTTATCGGTCAGGGGGCGTCGTGGCTACACCTTC.

The chain recombines TRBV4-2 with TRBJ2-7; TRBD1 might be the D (6 bases). Trimming cost V 1 base and J 0 bases, with 10 bases left between them. From germline, CDR1 is LGHNA and CDR2 YNFKEQ. The CDR3 is 15 amino acids. The CDR3 reads CASSQVRGSSYEQYF. The DNA for the CDR3 is TGTGCCAGCAGCCAAGTTAGGGGGTCCTCCTACGAGCAGTACTTC.

This clone was seen just once. The rearrangement links TRBV10-3 to TRBJ2-1, with D tentatively TRBD2 (6 bases). With 3 bases removed from V and 3 bases from J, the gap between germline ends came to 12 bases. Germline-derived CDR1 and CDR2 are ENHRY and SYGVKD. CDR3 length: 15 residues. The CDR3: CAISERAGLYNEQFF. CDR3 DNA: TGTGCCATCAGTGAAAGGGCGGGGCTCTACAATGAGCAGTTCTTC.

The chain uses TRBV14 and TRBJ2-3, with 8 bases fitting TRBD1. The germline gives CDR1 SGHDN, CDR2 FVKESK. J gave up 2 bases and V 1 base, and 5 bases lay outside the gene matches. The CDR3 is 16 amino acids. The CDR3 here is CASSQARGRITDTQYF. The CDR3 DNA follows: TGTGCCAGCAGCCAAGCCAGGGGGCGTATCACAGATACGCAGTATTTT.

The chain employs TRBV5-1 and TRBJ1-1, with 12 positions matching TRBD1. CDR1 is SGHRS and CDR2 is YFSETQ in the germline V gene. The CDR3 contains 16 residues. The J segment lost 2 bases and the V segment lost 4 bases, leaving 6 bases of the junction unmatched. CDR3 DNA sequence: TGCGCCAGCAGCCTGGGACAGGGGGCGGAAAACACTGAAGCTTTCTTT. Amino acids: CASSLGQGAENTEAFF.

The chain combines TRBV7-3 with TRBJ1-6, with 12 positions matching TRBD1. CDR1 SGHTA and CDR2 FQGTGA come from the germline V gene. The CDR3 has 12 amino acids. J gave up 18 bases and V 6 bases, and 6 bases lay outside the gene matches. The CDR3 nucleotides are TGTGCCAGCAGGGCCGGGACAGGGGGCACCCACTTT. As protein: CASRAGTGGTHF.

This clone was counted only a few times. V and J are TRBV6-1 and TRBJ1-3; D is possibly TRBD1 (5 bases). Germline V gives CDR1 MNHNS, CDR2 SASEGT. The CDR3 sequence is 15 residues long. Trimming removed 6 bases from V and 0 bases from J, with 12 bases in between. The CDR3 bases are TGTGCCAGCAGCGTAACAGGTAGCTCTGGAAACACCATATATTTT. Translated: CASSVTGSSGNTIYF.

The chain recombines TRBV30 with TRBJ2-1; D not certain. Germline V gene data show CDR1 as GTSNPN and CDR2 as SVGIG (reference sequence). V gave up 4 bases and J gave up 6 bases, with 10 bases separating them. CDR3 size: 12 residues. The CDR3 here is CAWTRGVNEQFF. CDR3 nucleotides: TGTGCCTGGACTCGCGGCGTCAATGAGCAGTTCTTC.

The chain combines TRBV4-1 with TRBJ2-5; 10 bases match TRBD2. The V and J ends lost 1 base and 4 bases, in that order; junction bases with no gene match: 6. Germline assignment: CDR1 MGHRA and CDR2 YSYEKL. CDR3 length: 16 amino acids. This CDR3 reads CASSQAGRTSGETQYF. The CDR3 nucleotides read TGCGCCAGCAGCCAAGCCGGCAGGACTAGCGGAGAGACCCAGTACTTC.

The V gene is TRBV2, the J gene TRBJ2-5, with TRBD1 matching 8 bases. Germline V gene data show CDR1 as SNHLY and CDR2 as FYNNEI. The CDR3 is 13 residues long. J was trimmed by 5 bases and V by 3 bases; bases with no gene match: 2. The CDR3 DNA sequence: TGTGCCAGCAGTGAGGACAGGGTTGAGACCCAGTACTTC. Protein: CASSEDRVETQYF.

The CDR3 is CASSPGLLAKGYEQYF. CDR3 DNA sequence: TGTGCCAGCAGCCCGGGTCTTCTAGCAAAGGGCTACGAGCAGTACTTC. V usage is TRBV5-4 and J usage is TRBJ2-7; D is possibly TRBD2 (5 bases). Trimming stripped 4 bases from V and 3 bases from J, with 20 bases between. The CDR3 spans 16 residues. Per germline, CDR1 SGHNT and CDR2 YYREEE (reference sequence).

This clone was detected a few times. The gene calls are TRBV9 and TRBJ2-3, with D perhaps TRBD2 (6 bases). Looked up from germline, CDR1 is SGDLS and CDR2 is YYNGEE. This CDR3 spans 14 amino acids. Trimming cost V 0 bases and J 4 bases, with 9 bases left between them. This CDR3 reads CASSVGGGADTQYF. The CDR3 nucleotides are TGTGCCAGCAGCGTAGGTGGCGGGGCAGATACGCAGTATTTT.

The chain joins TRBV7-3 to TRBJ2-2; D unclear. Germline lookup yields CDR1 SGHTA and CDR2 FQGTGA. V was trimmed by 2 bases and J by 0 bases, leaving 7 bases between them. The CDR3 sequence is 15 residues long. The CDR3 nucleotides read TGTGCCAGCAGCTTAGGAGACCCGAACACCGGGGAGCTGTTTTTT. This sequence encodes CASSLGDPNTGELFF.

The chain links TRBV2 to TRBJ2-7, with TRBD2 as a possible D gene (5 bases). V was shortened by 8 bases and J by 3 bases, with 14 bases between the two germline ends. There are 13 residues in the CDR3. Germline lookup yields CDR1 SNHLY and CDR2 FYNNEI. The CDR3 here is CASGLRGGYEQYF. The CDR3 nucleotides are TGTGCCAGCGGACTTCGGGGTGGCTACGAGCAGTACTTC.

The J gene is TRBJ2-7, the V gene TRBV5-8; TRBD2 is a possible D gene (7 bases). The germline V gene has CDR1 SGHTS and CDR2 YDEGEE. V gave up 5 bases and J gave up 3 bases, with 18 bases separating them. The CDR3 has 15 residues. Written as DNA, the CDR3 is TGTGCCAGCAGAGTGGGGGGGACACACGGCTACGAGCAGTACTTC. Amino acid sequence: CASRVGGTHGYEQYF.

This clone was found a few times. This chain joins TRBV6-6 and TRBJ2-5, with 7 bases identical to TRBD2. V lost 5 bases to trimming and J lost 4 bases; unmatched junction nucleotides: 10. Germline-derived CDR1 and CDR2 are MNHNY and SVGAGI (reference sequence). CDR3 size: 15 residues. CDR3 nucleotides: TGTGCCAGCAGTAGCGGGGCCACATTGGGAGAGACCCAGTACTTC. Its translation is CASSSGATLGETQYF.

This clone has only one observation. V is TRBV18 and J is TRBJ2-5; 10 bases line up with TRBD1. The DNA end is a closer match to TRBJ2-7, so the J assignment may be wrong. The germline gives CDR1 KGHSH, CDR2 LQKENI. There are 15 residues in the CDR3. DNA for the CDR3: TGTGCCAGCTCACCGCCGGGACAGGGGACCTACGAGCAGTACTTC. It is translated as CASSPPGQGTYEQYF.

This sequence joins TRBV11-1 and TRBJ2-5; TRBD2 matches 7 bases. CDR3 size: 16 residues. V shed 4 bases, J shed 0 bases, and the junction held 8 bases outside the gene matches. Germline V gene lookup returns CDR1 SGHAT and CDR2 FQDESV (reference sequence). The CDR3 nucleotides read TGTGCCAGCAGCTCCTGGGGGGGAACGAACCAAGAGACCCAGTACTTC. Translation: CASSSWGGTNQETQYF.

This clone was counted a single time. This chain joins TRBV7-9 and TRBJ2-4; 7 nucleotides align to TRBD1. CDR3 size: 11 residues. From germline, CDR1 is SEHNR and CDR2 FQNEAQ (reference sequence). V shed 11 bases, J shed 8 bases, and the junction held 6 bases outside the gene matches. The CDR3 spells CALDREHIQYF. The CDR3 DNA is TGTGCCCTCGACAGGGAGCACATTCAGTACTTC. Full variable domain (remainder filled in from reference TRBV7-9 and TRBJ2-4): DTGVSQNPRHKITKRGQNVTFRCDPISEHNRLYWYRQTLGQGPEFLTYFQNEAQLEKSRLLSDRFSAERPKGSFSTLEIQRTEQGDSAMYLCALDREHIQYFGAGTRLSVL.

The V gene is TRBV9, the J gene TRBJ2-3, with 15 bases aligning to TRBD2. The CDR3 totals 16 residues. Trimming took 4 bases from V and 4 from J; bases not matched to a gene: 4. The germline CDR1 and CDR2 sequences are SGDLS and YYNGEE. As DNA, the CDR3 is TGTGCCAGCAGCACCCGGACTAGCGGGGGGGCAGATACGCAGTATTTT. Its protein product is CASSTRTSGGADTQYF.

This clone has only one observation. The chain combines TRBV5-1 with TRBJ1-6; the match to TRBD1 covers 8 bases. The CDR3 spans 16 residues. Trimming removed 4 bases from V and 9 bases from J; junction bases left unmatched: 12. Germline CDR1 is SGHRS and CDR2 is YFSETQ. The DNA for the CDR3 is TGCGCCAGCAGCCTGACAACCGGGACAGGCGTTTCACCCCTCCACTTT. This gives the protein CASSLTTGTGVSPLHF.